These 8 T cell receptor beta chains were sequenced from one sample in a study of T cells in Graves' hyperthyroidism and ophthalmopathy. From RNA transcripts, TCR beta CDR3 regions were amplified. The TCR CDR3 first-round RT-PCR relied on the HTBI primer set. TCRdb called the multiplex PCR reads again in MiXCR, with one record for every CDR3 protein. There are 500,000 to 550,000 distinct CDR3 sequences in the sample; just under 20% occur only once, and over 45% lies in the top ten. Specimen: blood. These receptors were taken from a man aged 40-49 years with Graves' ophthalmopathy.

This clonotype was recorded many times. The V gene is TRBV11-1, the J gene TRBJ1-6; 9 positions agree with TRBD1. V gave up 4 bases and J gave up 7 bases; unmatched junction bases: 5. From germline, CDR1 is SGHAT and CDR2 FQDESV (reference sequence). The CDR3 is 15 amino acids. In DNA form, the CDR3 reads TGTGCCAGCAGCTCCGGACAGGGGCAGAATTCACCCCTCCACTTT. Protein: CASSSGQGQNSPLHF.

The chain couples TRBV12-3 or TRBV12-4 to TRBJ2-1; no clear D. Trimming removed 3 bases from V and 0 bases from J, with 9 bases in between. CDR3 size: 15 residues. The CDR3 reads CASSFRKPSYNEQFF. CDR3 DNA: TGTGCCAGCAGTTTTAGAAAACCCTCCTACAATGAGCAGTTCTTC.

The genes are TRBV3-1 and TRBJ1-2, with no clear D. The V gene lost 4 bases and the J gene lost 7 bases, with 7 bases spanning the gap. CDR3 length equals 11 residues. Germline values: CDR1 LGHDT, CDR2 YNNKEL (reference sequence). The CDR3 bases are TGTGCCAGCAGCCGAAACAGTGGCTACACCTTC. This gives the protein CASSRNSGYTF.

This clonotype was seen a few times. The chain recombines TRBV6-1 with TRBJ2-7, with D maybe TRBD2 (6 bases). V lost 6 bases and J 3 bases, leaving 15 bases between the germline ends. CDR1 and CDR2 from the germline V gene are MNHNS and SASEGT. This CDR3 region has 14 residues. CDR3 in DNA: TGTGCCAGCAGGAGAACCGGGACTCTCTACGAGCAGTACTTC. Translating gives CASRRTGTLYEQYF.

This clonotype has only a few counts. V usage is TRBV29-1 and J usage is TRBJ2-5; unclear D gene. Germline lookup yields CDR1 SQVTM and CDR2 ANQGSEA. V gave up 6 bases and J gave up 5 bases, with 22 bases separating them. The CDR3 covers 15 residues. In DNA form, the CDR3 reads TGCAGCGTGAGCCGCATCTCCAAGGCCATGGAGACCCAGTACTTC. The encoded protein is CSVSRISKAMETQYF.

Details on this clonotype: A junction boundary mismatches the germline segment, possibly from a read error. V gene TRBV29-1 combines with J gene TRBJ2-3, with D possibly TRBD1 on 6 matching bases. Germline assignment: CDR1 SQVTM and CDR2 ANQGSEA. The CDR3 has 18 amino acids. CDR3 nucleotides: TGCAGCGTTGAAGGGAGTAGCAGGGGACGGTATAGCACAGATACGCGGTATTTT. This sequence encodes CSVEGSSRGRYSTDTRYF.

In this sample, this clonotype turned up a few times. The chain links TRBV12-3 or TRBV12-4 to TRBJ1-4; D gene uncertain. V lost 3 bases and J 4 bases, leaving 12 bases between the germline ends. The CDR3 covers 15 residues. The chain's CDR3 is CASSFGGVGNEKLFF. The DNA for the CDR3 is TGTGCCAGCAGTTTTGGCGGGGTGGGTAATGAAAAACTGTTTTTT.

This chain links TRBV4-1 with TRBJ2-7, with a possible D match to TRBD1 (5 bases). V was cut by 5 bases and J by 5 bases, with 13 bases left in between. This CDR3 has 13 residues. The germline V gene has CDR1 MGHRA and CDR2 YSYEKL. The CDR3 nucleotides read TGCGCCAGCAGCTCCCGGGCGGACAACGAGCAGTACTTC. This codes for CASSSRADNEQYF.